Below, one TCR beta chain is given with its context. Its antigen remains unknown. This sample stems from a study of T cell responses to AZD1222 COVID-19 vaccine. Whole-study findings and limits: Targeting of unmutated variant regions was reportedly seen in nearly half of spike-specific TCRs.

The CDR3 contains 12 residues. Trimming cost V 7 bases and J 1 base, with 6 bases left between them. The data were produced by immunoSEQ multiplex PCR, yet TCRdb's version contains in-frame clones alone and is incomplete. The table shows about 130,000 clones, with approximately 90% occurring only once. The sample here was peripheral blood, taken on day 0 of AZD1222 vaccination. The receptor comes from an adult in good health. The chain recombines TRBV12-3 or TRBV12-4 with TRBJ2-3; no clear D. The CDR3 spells CASKWGTDTQYF. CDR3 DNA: TGTGCCAGCAAGTGGGGCACAGATACGCAGTATTTT.